This entry lists 27 T cell receptor beta chains sequenced from one sample in a study of T cell repertoires in cytomegalovirus infection. TCRdb reprocessed the reads via MiXCR and lists one record per CDR3 protein. The sample lists about 330,000 distinct CDR3 sequences; roughly 9.5% were seen once. The sequencing input was PBMCs. The receptors come from a human donor in good health (CMV status not recorded). Some clones in this sample may be carry-over from other donors' samples.

This chain connects TRBV7-7 to TRBJ2-2; unclear D gene. Germline V gene lookup returns CDR1 SSHAT and CDR2 FNYEAQ (reference sequence). The V end lost 1 base, the J end lost 1 base, and 7 bases lay between the germline ends. This CDR3 contains 15 residues. CDR3 loop: CASSLGHLNTGELFF. CDR3 nucleotides: TGTGCCAGCAGCTTAGGGCACCTGAACACCGGGGAGCTGTTTTTT.

This clonotype was recorded at least ten times. J is TRBJ1-1 and V is TRBV12-3 or TRBV12-4, with TRBD1 matching over 9 bases. The CDR3 is 14 residues long. V trimming: 6 bases; J trimming: 3 bases; junction bases outside the gene matches: 5. The CDR3 loop is CASSPRDRDTEAFF. CDR3 coding DNA: TGTGCCAGCAGCCCCCGGGACAGGGACACTGAAGCTTTCTTT.

The chain couples TRBV28 to TRBJ1-3; maybe TRBD1 (6 bases). This CDR3 spans 15 amino acids. The germline CDR1 and CDR2 sequences are MDHEN and SYDVKM. Trimming took off 5 bases at V and 0 bases at J, with 11 bases between the two ends. CDR3 amino acids: CASSRTAHSGNTIYF. CDR3 nucleotide sequence: TGTGCCAGCAGTCGGACAGCGCACTCTGGAAACACCATATATTTT.

This clonotype was found a few times. V and J are TRBV5-1 and TRBJ2-1; 8 bases map to TRBD1. The V gene end was trimmed by 3 bases and the J gene end by 5 bases; junction bases not matched to a gene: 1. In germline, CDR1 is SGHRS, CDR2 YFSETQ. The CDR3 has 13 amino acids. In nucleotides, the CDR3 is TGCGCCAGCAGCTGGACAGGGAACAATGAGCAGTTCTTC. Residues: CASSWTGNNEQFF.

As concerns this clonotype: Given a much more abundant clone one base away, this may be a read error. The V call is TRBV5-3, the J call TRBJ2-5, with 8 bases that match TRBD2. TRBV5-3 is noted as an ORF with a role that remains uncertain. The CDR3 totals 12 residues. The CDR3: CTSGGGLETQYF. CDR3 nucleotides: TGTACCAGCGGCGGGGGGCTTGAGACCCAGTACTTC.

This clonotype occurred a few times. The chain has TRBV4-3 and TRBJ2-5; 11 nucleotides match TRBD2. CDR3 length: 18 amino acids. J lost 1 base, V lost 1 base, and 8 bases had no gene match. Germline V gives CDR1 LGHNA, CDR2 YSLEER. CDR3 protein: CASSQAPGLAAPQETQYF. The DNA for the CDR3 is TGCGCCAGCAGCCAAGCGCCGGGACTAGCGGCCCCCCAAGAGACCCAGTACTTC.

The table lists this clonotype with many counts. CDR3 DNA sequence: TGTGCTAGTGGTGTGGACAGGGAACCCGGCTACACCTTC. It yields the protein CASGVDREPGYTF. J is TRBJ1-2 and V is TRBV12-5; TRBD1 agrees at 8 bases. Germline assignment: CDR1 LGHNT and CDR2 FRNRAP. The CDR3 runs to 13 residues. V dropped 5 bases and J dropped 8; count of bases not matched to a gene: 7. Looking up the rest from reference TRBV12-5 and TRBJ1-2 gives the full variable domain: DARVTQTPRHKVTEMGQEVTMRCQPILGHNTVFWYRQTMMQGLELLAYFRNRAPLDDSGMPKDRFSAEMPDATLATLKIQPSEPRDSAVYFCASGVDREPGYTFGSGTRLTVV.

This clonotype appeared many times. The rearrangement links TRBV6-1 to TRBJ1-1; D gene unclear. The V and J ends lost 2 bases and 1 base respectively, with 14 bases between them. The CDR3 length is 16 residues. Germline values: CDR1 MNHNS, CDR2 SASEGT. CDR3 DNA sequence: TGTGCCAGCAGTGAACGTCCGAGGCCATCGAACACTGAAGCTTTCTTT. It yields the protein CASSERPRPSNTEAFF.

In this sample, this clonotype turned up a few times. V gene TRBV10-3 combines with J gene TRBJ1-4, with D unresolved. CDR1 and CDR2 from the germline V gene are ENHRY and SYGVKD. CDR3 length: 13 residues. The ends were cut back, 9 bases at V and 7 bases at J, with 15 bases in the middle. The CDR3 coding sequence is TGTGCCATAAAGGAGAGGGTGGCTGAAAAACTGTTTTTT. This codes for CAIKERVAEKLFF.

This clonotype was counted only a few times. The chain recombines TRBV5-1 with TRBJ2-1, with TRBD1 matching 7 bases. V trimming: 3 bases; J trimming: 9 bases; junction bases outside the gene matches: 12. Germline CDR1 reads SGHRS; CDR2 reads YFSETQ. This CDR3 is built from 15 residues. The CDR3 bases are TGCGCCAGCAGCTCGGACAGGCCCACGAACAGTGAGCAGTTCTTC. As protein: CASSSDRPTNSEQFF.

In this sample, this clonotype turned up many times. The J gene is TRBJ1-2, the V gene TRBV6-1; 7 nucleotides align to TRBD1. CDR3 length equals 14 residues. Germline-derived CDR1 and CDR2 are MNHNS and SASEGT. Trimming took 6 bases from V and 10 from J; bases not matched to a gene: 14. CDR3 protein: CASRKEGGRSTYTF. In nucleotides, the CDR3 is TGTGCCAGCAGGAAAGAAGGGGGCAGGAGCACCTACACCTTC.

The chain joins TRBV6-1 to TRBJ1-5; D possibly corresponds to TRBD1 (6 bases). CDR1 MNHNS and CDR2 SASEGT come from the germline V gene. The CDR3 contains 13 residues. Trimming left V 7 bases short and J 6 bases short, with 13 bases between. CDR3 region: CASMRDTPQPQHF. DNA of the CDR3: TGTGCCAGCATGCGGGACACCCCTCAGCCCCAGCATTTT.

This clonotype was observed many times. The rearrangement links TRBV10-3 to TRBJ1-1; D is unresolved. V gave up 3 bases and J gave up 1 base, with 6 bases separating them. The CDR3 has 13 amino acids. Germline V gene lookup returns CDR1 ENHRY and CDR2 SYGVKD. The CDR3 loop is CAISDPPNTEAFF. The CDR3 bases are TGTGCCATCAGTGATCCCCCGAACACTGAAGCTTTCTTT.

This clonotype was picked up many times. The chain couples TRBV7-2 to TRBJ2-5; D not certain. Trimming took 3 bases from V and 7 from J, leaving 24 bases between them. Germline V gives CDR1 SGHTA, CDR2 FQGNSA. CDR3 length: 17 amino acids. CDR3 in amino acids: CASSFSPPGPGFGTQYF. Here the CDR3 DNA reads TGTGCCAGCAGCTTTAGCCCCCCGGGCCCAGGATTCGGGACCCAGTACTTC.

This clonotype has a count of ten or more. This rearrangement joins TRBV7-3 to TRBJ2-1; 8 positions match TRBD2. The CDR3 is 16 amino acids. Per germline, CDR1 SGHTA and CDR2 FQGTGA. J gave up 9 bases and V 5 bases, and 15 bases lay outside the gene matches. CDR3: CASSGTLSGGPGEQFF. CDR3 in DNA: TGTGCCAGCAGCGGAACCCTATCGGGGGGGCCGGGTGAGCAGTTCTTC.

The chain joins TRBV11-2 to TRBJ2-5; 12 bases line up with TRBD2. Germline CDR1 and CDR2: SGHAT and FQNNGV. With 5 bases clipped from V and 3 bases from J, the junction kept 7 bases outside the gene matches. The CDR3 has 16 amino acids. The CDR3 is CASSHGTSGQKETQYF. Written as DNA, the CDR3 is TGTGCCAGCAGCCACGGGACTAGCGGGCAAAAAGAGACCCAGTACTTC.

This clonotype was seen ten or more times. The chain has TRBV7-8 and TRBJ2-7; tentative D call: TRBD2 (5 bases). Trimming shortened V by 0 bases and J by 0 bases, and 15 bases separated the two germline ends. The CDR3 loop spans 17 amino acids. Germline loops: CDR1 SGHVS, CDR2 FQNEAQ. The CDR3 reads CASSLAPGKGVSYEQYF. The CDR3 DNA sequence: TGTGCCAGCAGCTTAGCCCCCGGGAAGGGAGTCTCCTACGAGCAGTACTTC. Using reference TRBV7-8 and TRBJ2-7 for the parts outside the CDR3, the full variable domain is GAGVSQSPRYKVAKRGQDVALRCDPISGHVSLFWYQQALGQGPEFLTYFQNEAQLDKSGLPSDRFFAERPEGSVSTLKIQRTQQEDSAVYLCASSLAPGKGVSYEQYFGPGTRLTVT.

This clonotype was seen ten or more times. The chain carries TRBV27 and TRBJ2-1, with D perhaps TRBD2 (6 bases). V was trimmed by 5 bases and J by 0 bases, leaving 17 bases between them. The length of the CDR3 is 17 residues. From germline, CDR1 is MNHEY and CDR2 SMNVEV (reference sequence). The CDR3 protein is CASSGVGGRNSYNEQFF. The CDR3 nucleotides read TGTGCCAGCAGTGGGGTCGGAGGGAGGAACTCCTACAATGAGCAGTTCTTC.

This clonotype has ten or more counts. V is TRBV5-4 and J is TRBJ2-5, with unresolved D. Germline V gene lookup returns CDR1 SGHNT and CDR2 YYREEE (reference sequence). Trimming stripped 4 bases from V and 5 bases from J, with 9 bases between. The CDR3 contains 12 residues. The chain's CDR3 is CASSISGETQYF. CDR3 DNA: TGTGCCAGCAGCATATCCGGGGAGACCCAGTACTTC.

The sample holds many counts of this clonotype. V gene TRBV7-9 combines with J gene TRBJ1-1; 8 positions agree with TRBD1. With 6 bases clipped from V and 3 bases from J, the junction kept 12 bases outside the gene matches. The CDR3 runs 16 residues. Germline CDR1 is SEHNR and CDR2 is FQNEAQ (reference sequence). The CDR3 bases are TGTGCCAGCAGACATCAGGGGGCCCGCCCGGACACTGAAGCTTTCTTT. This sequence encodes CASRHQGARPDTEAFF.

V is TRBV6-6 and J is TRBJ2-3, with D hard to call. V was shortened by 4 bases and J by 2 bases, with 10 bases between the two germline ends. This CDR3 is 14 amino acids long. Looked up from germline, CDR1 is MNHNY and CDR2 is SVGAGI (reference sequence). The CDR3 is CASSFSPHTDTQYF. CDR3 bases: TGTGCCAGCAGTTTCTCCCCTCACACAGATACGCAGTATTTT.

This clonotype was detected ten times or more. The gene calls are TRBV19 and TRBJ1-3; no clear D gene. Trimming took off 7 bases at V and 3 bases at J, with 16 bases between the two ends. The CDR3 runs to 15 residues. Germline CDR1 LNHDA, CDR2 SQIVND (reference sequence). CDR3 protein: CASNLGPASGNTIYF. The CDR3, as DNA: TGTGCCAGTAACCTTGGACCCGCGAGTGGAAACACCATATATTTT.

V and J are TRBV4-1 and TRBJ1-5; the match to TRBD1 covers 11 bases. Trimming removed 1 base from V and 6 bases from J; junction bases left unmatched: 2. The germline V gene has CDR1 MGHRA and CDR2 YSYEKL. The CDR3 is 15 amino acids. The CDR3 here is CASSQVGTGGQPQHF. The CDR3 nucleotides read TGCGCCAGCAGCCAAGTCGGGACAGGGGGTCAGCCCCAGCATTTT.

The gene calls are TRBV25-1 and TRBJ2-7, with D tentatively TRBD2 (5 bases). The CDR3 has 12 amino acids. Germline V gene lookup returns CDR1 MGHDK and CDR2 SYGVNS. Trimming pared 2 bases from V and 8 bases from J, leaving 10 bases between. The CDR3 region has the DNA TGTGCCAGCAGTGAAAATTCGGGGAAGCAGTACTTC. It translates to CASSENSGKQYF.

This clonotype was detected only a few times. The chain uses TRBV11-2 and TRBJ2-5; 10 nucleotides agree with TRBD2. Germline V gene sequence: CDR1 SGHAT, CDR2 FQNNGV. V was pared by 8 bases and J by 5 bases, with 11 bases of the junction left unmatched. The CDR3 contains 15 residues. The CDR3 nucleotides are TGTGCCAGCGTGGCCCAGCGGGGGGGCAGGGAGACCCAGTACTTC. This codes for CASVAQRGGRETQYF.

This clonotype occurred many times. The rearrangement uses TRBV12-3 or TRBV12-4 and TRBJ2-7; 8 bases align to TRBD1. This CDR3 spans 15 amino acids. Unmatched junction bases numbered 10, after V lost 6 bases and J lost 3 bases. For the CDR3, the DNA is TGTGCCAGCAGCACCCGAAGACAGGGGTTCTACGAGCAGTACTTC. It encodes CASSTRRQGFYEQYF.

The J gene is TRBJ2-1, the V gene TRBV25-1; D is unclear. This CDR3 is 9 amino acids long. The germline V gene has CDR1 MGHDK and CDR2 SYGVNS. V was trimmed by 8 bases and J by 9 bases, leaving 5 bases between them. CDR3 in amino acids: CASHGEQFF. The CDR3 nucleotides read TGTGCCAGCCACGGTGAGCAGTTCTTC.